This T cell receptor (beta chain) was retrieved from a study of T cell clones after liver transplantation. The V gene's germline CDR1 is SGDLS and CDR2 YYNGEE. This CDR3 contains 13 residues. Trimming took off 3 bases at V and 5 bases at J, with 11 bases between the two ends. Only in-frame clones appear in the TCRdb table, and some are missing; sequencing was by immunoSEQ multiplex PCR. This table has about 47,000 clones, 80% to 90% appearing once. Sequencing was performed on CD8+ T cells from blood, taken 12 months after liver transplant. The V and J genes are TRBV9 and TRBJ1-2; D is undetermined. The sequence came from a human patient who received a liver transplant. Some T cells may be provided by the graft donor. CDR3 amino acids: CASSAGPIYGYTF. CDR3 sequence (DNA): TGTGCCAGCAGCGCCGGACCGATTTATGGCTACACCTTC.